A single sample is the source of the 18 T cell receptor beta chains below, sequenced in a study of T cells after yellow fever vaccination. TCRdb re-called the 5' RACE reads with MiXCR, one entry per CDR3 protein. The sample records fewer than 400,000 distinct CDR3 sequences, approximately 6% being singletons. The material was PBMCs, obtained 5 days after the yellow fever booster vaccination. These receptors were taken from a man aged 25-45 years who received the YFV17D yellow fever vaccine.

Written as DNA, the CDR3 is TGCGCCAGCAGCTCGGGTAGCGGGAGTCGGTTGAGCACAGATACGCAGTATTTT. Translation: CASSSGSGSRLSTDTQYF. The chain joins TRBV5-1 to TRBJ2-3, with 9 bases lining up with TRBD2. Trimming cost V 3 bases and J 0 bases; bases outside gene matches: 11. Per the germline V gene, CDR1 is SGHRS and CDR2 is YFSETQ. The length of the CDR3 is 18 residues.

This rearrangement joins TRBV6-5 to TRBJ2-7, with TRBD2 identical over 9 bases. Germline V lookup: CDR1 MNHEY, CDR2 SVGAGI. Unmatched junction bases numbered 3, after V lost 0 bases and J lost 3 bases. This CDR3 is built from 15 residues. The CDR3 DNA reads TGTGCCAGCAGTTACTCGACTAGCGGATTCTACGAGCAGTACTTC. It encodes CASSYSTSGFYEQYF.

This clonotype appeared a few times. The rearrangement joins TRBV18 to TRBJ1-1; TRBD1 matches at 12 bases. CDR1 is KGHSH, CDR2 LQKENI, per germline. The CDR3 totals 17 residues. V lost 6 bases, J lost 4 bases, and 12 bases stayed unmatched. CDR3: CASSAGTGGRWGTEAFF. The CDR3 nucleotides are TGTGCCAGCTCGGCCGGGACAGGGGGCCGATGGGGCACTGAAGCTTTCTTT.

This clonotype showed up just a few times. V gene TRBV18 combines with J gene TRBJ2-7; D tentatively reads TRBD1 or TRBD2 (6 bases each). V lost 0 bases to trimming and J lost 5 bases, with 17 bases between them. The CDR3 is 16 amino acids. Germline V lookup: CDR1 KGHSH, CDR2 LQKENI. The CDR3: CASSPPLRRDIHEQYF. The CDR3 DNA sequence: TGTGCCAGCTCACCACCGTTAAGGCGGGACATCCACGAGCAGTACTTC. The full variable domain, with the rest looked up from reference TRBV18 and TRBJ2-7, is NAGVMQNPRHLVRRRGQEARLRCSPMKGHSHVYWYRQLPEEGLKFMVYLQKENIIDESGMPKERFSAEFPKEGPSILRIQQVVRGDSAAYFCASSPPLRRDIHEQYFGPGTRLTVT.

J is TRBJ2-7 and V is TRBV29-1; D is perhaps TRBD2 (5 bases). This CDR3 has 14 residues. In germline, CDR1 is SQVTM, CDR2 ANQGSEA. Deletions cut 1 base from V and 1 base from J, with 11 bases between. For the CDR3, the DNA is TGCAGCGTTGAAGGTCTGGGCGGGTCCTACGAGCAGTACTTC. It encodes CSVEGLGGSYEQYF.

This clonotype was detected a few times. CDR3 coding DNA: TGTGCCAGCAGCGTAGGCTACGGGAGGATGTACGAGCAGTACTTC. Its protein is CASSVGYGRMYEQYF. The rearrangement links TRBV9 to TRBJ2-7, with 7 positions matching TRBD2. The V and J ends lost 0 bases and 4 bases, in that order; junction bases with no gene match: 7. CDR3 length equals 15 residues. The germline CDR1 and CDR2 sequences are SGDLS and YYNGEE.

This clonotype was found a few times. This chain connects TRBV14 to TRBJ2-2; 7 bases are a match to TRBD2. Germline CDR1 is SGHDN and CDR2 is FVKESK. CDR3 length: 16 amino acids. After removal of 0 bases from V and 1 base from J, the junction contained 2 bases not matched to a gene. CDR3 in DNA: TGTGCCAGCAGCCAAGATGGGGGGGTGAACACCGGGGAGCTGTTTTTT. As protein: CASSQDGGVNTGELFF.

The V and J genes are TRBV27 and TRBJ2-5, with a possible D match to TRBD1 (7 bases). With 6 bases removed from V and 3 bases from J, the gap between germline ends came to 20 bases. The CDR3 totals 16 residues. Germline assignment: CDR1 MNHEY and CDR2 SMNVEV (reference sequence). The CDR3 loop reads CASRPFPQGGEETQYF. The CDR3 DNA reads TGTGCCAGCAGACCCTTCCCCCAGGGGGGCGAAGAGACCCAGTACTTC.

This clonotype was picked up many times. This chain joins TRBV15 and TRBJ1-1; no clear D gene. Germline CDR1 LNHNV, CDR2 YYDKDF (reference sequence). This CDR3 spans 14 amino acids. The V end lost 0 bases, the J end lost 4 bases, and 9 bases lay between the germline ends. This CDR3 is CATSRDLRLTEAFF. The CDR3 region has the DNA TGTGCCACCAGCAGAGATCTCAGACTCACTGAAGCTTTCTTT.

This clonotype was seen only a few times. The chain recombines TRBV6-1 with TRBJ1-2; D uncertain. Trimming removed 6 bases from V and 4 bases from J, with 18 bases in between. The CDR3 has 15 residues. The germline gives CDR1 MNHNS, CDR2 SASEGT. Written as DNA, the CDR3 is TGTGCCAGCAGGCCCGAGGCACCCTCGTTCTATGGCTACACCTTC. As protein: CASRPEAPSFYGYTF.

The J gene is TRBJ2-1, the V gene TRBV29-1; either TRBD1 or TRBD2 may supply D (6 bases each). V lost 3 bases to trimming and J lost 6 bases, with 15 bases between them. The length of the CDR3 is 14 residues. Germline values: CDR1 SQVTM, CDR2 ANQGSEA. The chain's CDR3 is CSVEVDGGGNEQFF. In DNA, the CDR3 is TGCAGCGTTGAGGTTGACGGGGGCGGCAATGAGCAGTTCTTC.

This clonotype was recorded a few times. The chain combines TRBV2 with TRBJ2-1; 8 nucleotides align to TRBD2. Looked up from germline, CDR1 is SNHLY and CDR2 is FYNNEI. This CDR3 is built from 15 residues. V lost 7 bases and J lost 6; bases outside the gene matches: 11. The CDR3: CASIQAGVTTNEQFF. CDR3 DNA sequence: TGTGCCAGCATCCAAGCGGGAGTCACCACCAATGAGCAGTTCTTC.

The gene calls are TRBV5-1 and TRBJ1-2; D is perhaps TRBD1 (5 bases). V lost 4 bases and J 8 bases, leaving 12 bases between the germline ends. Per germline, CDR1 SGHRS and CDR2 YFSETQ. The CDR3 has 12 residues. The CDR3 DNA reads as TGCGCCAGCAGCGCGACAGCGGGCGGCTACACCTTC. Translation gives CASSATAGGYTF.

This clonotype was seen at least ten times. The chain carries TRBV7-2 and TRBJ2-1; D unresolved. The length of the CDR3 is 13 residues. Germline loops: CDR1 SGHTA, CDR2 FQGNSA. Trimming shortened V by 2 bases and J by 6 bases, and 8 bases separated the two germline ends. The CDR3 nucleotides read TGTGCCAGCAGCTTATCCGAGGTCAATGAGCAGTTCTTC. It specifies CASSLSEVNEQFF.

This clonotype was found many times. This rearrangement joins TRBV7-2 to TRBJ2-3, with TRBD2 matching 8 bases. This CDR3 contains 15 residues. Germline assignment: CDR1 SGHTA and CDR2 FQGNSA. V gave up 4 bases and J gave up 4 bases; unmatched junction bases: 7. The CDR3 DNA reads as TGTGCCAGCAGCTCCCGGGCGCGGGAGGCAGATACGCAGTATTTT. Translated, it gives CASSSRAREADTQYF.

In this sample, this clonotype turned up a few times. The gene calls are TRBV20-1 and TRBJ2-2; 7 bases are shared with TRBD2. CDR3 length: 17 residues. The germline V gene encodes CDR1 DFQATT and CDR2 SNEGSKA (reference sequence). V shed 1 base, J shed 1 base, and the junction held 9 bases outside the gene matches. Written as DNA, the CDR3 is TGCAGTGCTAGAGCGTTACTAGCGCTAGGGAACACCGGGGAGCTGTTTTTT. Protein: CSARALLALGNTGELFF.

V gene TRBV14 combines with J gene TRBJ2-1, with 8 nucleotides matching TRBD2. The trim removed 9 bases at V and 6 bases at J, leaving 7 bases unmatched. The CDR3 is 13 residues long. Germline values: CDR1 SGHDN, CDR2 FVKESK. CDR3 DNA: TGTGCCAGTGCCGGGACTAGACGCAATGAGCAGTTCTTC. It translates to CASAGTRRNEQFF.

This chain links TRBV20-1 with TRBJ1-1; D perhaps matches TRBD1 (6 bases). Germline V gene data show CDR1 as DFQATT and CDR2 as SNEGSKA (reference sequence). The V gene lost 4 bases and the J gene lost 5 bases, with 14 bases spanning the gap. CDR3 length: 13 amino acids. CDR3 in amino acids: CSAILGASTEAFF. The CDR3 bases are TGCAGTGCTATCCTGGGGGCTTCGACTGAAGCTTTCTTT.